Shown below are 10 T cell receptor beta chains from a single sample sequenced in a study of blood T cells in healthy people across ages (dated by TCRdb to between 2015 and 2017). The library was generated by 5' RACE. Sequencing relied on an Illumina HiSeq 2500. A second about 7 to 11 cycle PCR used a sample-barcoded 5' primer and a J-beta primer mix. The public reads were reanalyzed by TCRdb: fastp trimming at Q25, MiXCR alignment, in-frame beta chains only. CDR3 protein sequences are deduplicated, and each keeps its most common genes and DNA. The sample yields roughly 1.7 million distinct CDR3 sequences; about 35% were counted once. The ten largest clonotypes hold about 11% of the sample. The sequenced sample consisted of blood. These receptor sequences come from a woman aged 30 to 39 in good health.

A few counts support this clonotype. V usage is TRBV5-1 and J usage is TRBJ2-7; D perhaps matches TRBD2 (5 bases). This CDR3 region has 15 residues. CDR1 and CDR2 from the germline V gene are SGHRS and YFSETQ. V lost 0 bases and J 2 bases, leaving 12 bases between the germline ends. The chain's CDR3 is CASSLAGSATYEQYF. The CDR3 nucleotides are TGCGCCAGCAGCTTGGCGGGGAGTGCCACCTACGAGCAGTACTTC.

The chain combines TRBV7-9 with TRBJ1-4, with D unclear. CDR1 and CDR2 from the germline V gene are SEHNR and FQNEAQ (reference sequence). With 4 bases removed from V and 7 bases from J, the gap between germline ends came to 16 bases. This CDR3 has 15 residues. CDR3 protein: CASSSSFPALEKLFF. DNA for the CDR3: TGTGCCAGCAGCTCGTCGTTTCCCGCGCTTGAAAAACTGTTTTTT. Full variable domain (missing parts from reference TRBV7-9 and TRBJ1-4): DTGVSQNPRHKITKRGQNVTFRCDPISEHNRLYWYRQTLGQGPEFLTYFQNEAQLEKSRLLSDRFSAERPKGSFSTLEIQRTEQGDSAMYLCASSSSFPALEKLFFGSGTQLSVL.

In this sample, this clonotype turned up a few times. The V call is TRBV27, the J call TRBJ2-7; D is unclear. The V gene's germline CDR1 is MNHEY and CDR2 SMNVEV (reference sequence). Deletions cut 5 bases from V and 4 bases from J, with 18 bases between. This CDR3 has 15 amino acids. The CDR3, as DNA: TGTGCCAGCAGTGGTACGGTTACGCCCTCTTACGAGCAGTACTTC. Its protein product is CASSGTVTPSYEQYF.

J is TRBJ2-7 and V is TRBV7-9; the match to TRBD2 covers 15 bases. Germline V lookup: CDR1 SEHNR, CDR2 FQNEAQ (reference sequence). This CDR3 is built from 16 residues. The V segment lost 5 bases and the J segment 7 bases; nucleotides outside the gene matches: 9. For the CDR3, the DNA is TGTGCCAGCAGCGCAGGGACTAGCGGGAGGAGGAATGAGCAGTACTTC. Translating it yields CASSAGTSGRRNEQYF.

The chain joins TRBV30 to TRBJ2-7; D is tentatively TRBD1 or TRBD2 (5 bases each). Germline assignment: CDR1 GTSNPN and CDR2 SVGIG (reference sequence). The CDR3 loop spans 13 amino acids. Deletions cut 8 bases from V and 1 base from J, with 15 bases between. The CDR3 DNA follows: TGTGCCCAAACCGGGACGGAGTCCTACGAGCAGTACTTC. It is translated as CAQTGTESYEQYF.

The CDR3 here is CAWSGHPQETQYF. CDR3 sequence (DNA): TGTGCCTGGAGTGGACACCCCCAAGAGACCCAGTACTTC. The genes are TRBV30 and TRBJ2-5; D is ambiguous. V lost 1 base, J lost 1 base, and 7 bases lay in between. From germline, CDR1 is GTSNPN and CDR2 SVGIG (reference sequence). This CDR3 region has 13 residues.

This clonotype was found a few times. This rearrangement joins TRBV11-2 to TRBJ1-3; D perhaps matches TRBD1 (5 bases). The CDR3 runs to 14 residues. CDR1 is SGHAT, CDR2 FQNNGV, per germline. V lost 5 bases, J lost 0 bases, and 8 bases lay in between. CDR3 nucleotide sequence: TGTGCCAGCAGCGTTGACAGCTCTGGAAACACCATATATTTT. It codes for CASSVDSSGNTIYF.

Only a few counts were recorded for this clonotype. The chain has TRBV21-1 and TRBJ2-7; the table calls TRBD1, which could not be checked here. TRBV21-1 is a pseudogene. The CDR3 length is 13 residues. Here the CDR3 reads CASSSEGYYEQYF. CDR3 in DNA: TGTGCCAGCAGCAGTGAGGGGTACTACGAGCAGTACTTC.

This clonotype has just a few counts. This sequence joins TRBV4-1 and TRBJ1-2; D not resolved. Germline V gene lookup returns CDR1 MGHRA and CDR2 YSYEKL. Trimming took off 2 bases at V and 4 bases at J, with 17 bases between the two ends. The CDR3 runs to 16 residues. The CDR3 sequence: CASSQLSLVAFYGYTF. For the CDR3, the DNA is TGCGCCAGCAGCCAATTATCCCTAGTGGCTTTCTATGGCTACACCTTC.

The chain carries TRBV5-5 and TRBJ2-5; D call uncertain. Per the germline V gene, CDR1 is SGHKS and CDR2 is YYEKEE (reference sequence). V was pared by 3 bases and J by 5 bases, with 11 bases between. This CDR3 spans 13 amino acids. The CDR3 DNA follows: TGTGCCAGCAGCTGGAGACCCCCTGAGACCCAGTACTTC. It translates to CASSWRPPETQYF. The full variable domain, with the rest looked up from reference TRBV5-5 and TRBJ2-5, is DAGVTQSPTHLIKTRGQQVTLRCSPISGHKSVSWYQQVLGQGPQFIFQYYEKEERGRGNFPDRFSARQFPNYSSELNVNALLLGDSALYLCASSWRPPETQYFGPGTRLLVL.